The rows below give T cell receptor beta chains drawn from one sample of a study of vaccination effects on CD4 cells after COVID-19. No antigen has been assigned to these receptors. Only in-frame clones appear in the TCRdb table, and some are missing; sequencing was by immunoSEQ multiplex PCR. The sample lists 14,000 or so clones; around 80% were seen once. Material: CD4+ T cells from PBMCs cultured with SARS-CoV-2 spike peptides, obtained after COVID-19 vaccination. The source of these receptors is a human donor who had a prior SARS-CoV-2 infection. The CDR3 runs from the conserved cysteine through the conserved F or W. The D gene is left open where the match is weak. Size tells how often a clone was seen (once, few, many) or the class of an expanded clone, and some rows leave it out.

>few|-|TRBJ1-1|TRBV11-2
TGTGCCAGCAGCCAACGTAGGAGCACTGAAGCTTTCTTT
CASSQRRSTEAFF
>few|TRBD1|TRBJ2-3|TRBV6-2/TRBV6-3
TGTGCCAGCAGTCCCTCCCCCAGGGGGCTAGATACGCAGTATTTT
CASSPSPRGLDTQYF
>once|-|TRBJ1-4|TRBV6-6
TGTGCCAGTAGGACGGGAGGGGCTGAAAAACTGTTTTTT
CASRTGGAEKLFF
>-|-|TRBJ1-3|TRBV27
TGTGCCAGTTGTATCCTCTGGTTCTGGGACACCATATATTTT
CASCILWFWDTIYF
>-|-|TRBJ2-1|TRBV7-8
TGTGCCAGCAGCTTCGTCAAGGGTTCCTACAATGAGCAGTTCTTC
CASSFVKGSYNEQFF
>-|-|TRBJ2-6|TRBV12-5
TGTGCTAGTGGTTTGATCTCTGGGGCCAACGTCCTGACTTTC
CASGLISGANVLTF
>large|TRBD1|TRBJ1-5|TRBV27
TGTGCCAGCAGTTTTGGACAGGGTACGCCCCAGCATTTT
CASSFGQGTPQHF
>few|TRBD1|TRBJ1-6|TRBV6-5
TGTGCCAGCAGTTATACCGGGACAGGGCCCTCACCCCTCCACTTT
CASSYTGTGPSPLHF
>-|TRBD2|TRBJ2-4|TRBV4-1
TGCGCCAGCAGCCCCTCCGAACTCCGGACTAGCGGGAGAAACATTCAGTACTTC
CASSPSELRTSGRNIQYF
>few|-|TRBJ1-2|TRBV6-1
TGTGCCAGCAGTGAAGCTCACGGGCCTAACTATGGCTACACCTTC
CASSEAHGPNYGYTF
>few|TRBD1|TRBJ1-6|TRBV9
TGTGCCAGCAGCGTCGGGACAGTTAATTCACCCCTCCACTTT
CASSVGTVNSPLHF
>-|TRBD1|TRBJ2-5|TRBV5-1
TGCGCCAGCAGCAGGGGACAGGGGCTGACTCAAGAGACCCAGTACTTC
CASSRGQGLTQETQYF
>-|TRBD1|TRBJ2-2|TRBV18
TGTGCCAGCTCACCACTGACAGGGGGGTCGAACACCGGGGAGCTGTTTTTT
CASSPLTGGSNTGELFF
>-|-|TRBJ2-1|TRBV2
TGTGCCAGCTCTAGCGAGACCTACAATGAGCAGTTCTTC
CASSSETYNEQFF
>-|-|TRBJ1-6|TRBV28
TGTGCCAGCAGTCCAGTATGGGGGGGCGCGAATTCACCCCTCCACTTT
CASSPVWGGANSPLHF
>-|-|TRBJ2-5|TRBV25-1
TGTGCCAGCAGTGAATTTGAGAGGGTCGAAGAGACCCAGTACTTC
CASSEFERVEETQYF
>-|-|TRBJ1-2|TRBV6-2/TRBV6-3
TGTGCCAGCAGTTACCCTTCGGATGGCTACACCTTC
CASSYPSDGYTF
>once|-|TRBJ2-3|TRBV27
TGTGCCAGCAGCGGCACTAGTTCAGATACGCAGTATTTT
CASSGTSSDTQYF
>-|-|TRBJ2-1|TRBV2
TGTGCCAGCAGTGAATTTTCCCTGGGAAGCTCCTACAATGAGCAGTTCTTC
CASSEFSLGSSYNEQFF
>-|-|TRBJ1-5|TRBV28
TGTGCCAGCAAGTCCCCCTTGTATCAGCCCCAGCATTTT
CASKSPLYQPQHF
>-|TRBD1|TRBJ1-6|TRBV6-5
TGTGCCAGCAGTTCTGACAGGGGGTCATCTTCACCCCTCCACTTT
CASSSDRGSSSPLHF
>-|TRBD1|TRBJ2-7|TRBV7-2
TGTGCCAGCAGCTTAGTTGGGACAGGGTCCTACGAGCAGTACTTC
CASSLVGTGSYEQYF
>-|TRBD1|TRBJ1-2|TRBV4-3
TGCGCCAGCAGCCACTTGACAGGGAACTATGGCTACACCTTC
CASSHLTGNYGYTF
>-|-|TRBJ1-1|TRBV29-1
TGCAGCGTTGTTCGCGGAACACGGGGCACTGAAGCTTTCTTT
CSVVRGTRGTEAFF
>-|TRBD1|TRBJ2-2|TRBV24-1
TGTGCCACCCATACAGGGGACGGAGGCCCCGGGGAGCTGTTTTTT
CATHTGDGGPGELFF
>-|-|TRBJ2-7|TRBV29-1
TGCAGCGTTGAAGGGGATGGGACTTACGAGCAGTACTTC
CSVEGDGTYEQYF
>-|TRBD1|TRBJ2-3|TRBV28
TGTGCCAGCAGTCGGGACAGCCTCACAGATACGCAGTATTTT
CASSRDSLTDTQYF
>once|-|TRBJ2-7|TRBV3-1/TRBV3-2
TGTGCCAGCAGCCAAGGGCTAGTCACCTACGAGCAGTACTTC
CASSQGLVTYEQYF
>few|-|TRBJ1-6|TRBV5-8
TGTGCCAGCAGCCCCAACAGGGATTCACCCCTCCACTTT
CASSPNRDSPLHF
>-|TRBD2|TRBJ2-3|TRBV6-5
TGTGCCAGCAGTTTTGAAGCGGGGCGGTCAGATACGCAGTATTTT
CASSFEAGRSDTQYF
>-|-|TRBJ2-7|TRBV6-5
TGTGCCAGCAGTCCACGACACGGAACCTACGAGCAGTACTTC
CASSPRHGTYEQYF
>once|-|TRBJ1-6|TRBV30
TGTGCCTGGAGTGTTCTGCCAGGGGCTAATTCACCCCTCCACTTT
CAWSVLPGANSPLHF
>-|-|TRBJ1-2|TRBV15
TGTGCCACCAGCAGAGGGGCCGGAGACGGCTACACCTTC
CATSRGAGDGYTF
>-|TRBD1|TRBJ1-1|TRBV19
TGTGCCAGTTCCCGAGACAGGGGCGGCGAAGCTTTCTTT
CASSRDRGGEAFF
>-|-|TRBJ1-1|TRBV9
TGTGCCAGCAGCCTTGACGGGGGGTTCGCTGAAGCTTTCTTT
CASSLDGGFAEAFF
>-|-|TRBJ2-5|TRBV7-2
TGTGCCAGCAGCTCTACTGTGGGCCTCGAGACCCAGTACTTC
CASSSTVGLETQYF
>-|TRBD1|TRBJ1-2|TRBV6-6
TGTGCCAGCAGTTACGACCGTCAGGGGGTCTATGGCTACACCTTC
CASSYDRQGVYGYTF
>-|TRBD1|TRBJ2-7|TRBV19
TGTGCCAGTAGTGGGACAGCAACAACCGAGCAGTACTTC
CASSGTATTEQYF
>once|TRBD2|TRBJ2-5|TRBV5-4
TGTGCCAGCAGCCGAAATATAGCGGGAGCACGGGAGACCCAGTACTTC
CASSRNIAGARETQYF
>-|TRBD2|TRBJ2-5|TRBV5-4
TGTGCCAGCAGCTTGGTGGGACTAGCGGCTTCCACCCAAGAGACCCAGTACTTC
CASSLVGLAASTQETQYF
>few|-|TRBJ1-2|TRBV4-1
TGCGCCAGCAGCCAAACAGGTTTATCGGGCTACACCTTC
CASSQTGLSGYTF
>-|-|TRBJ2-7|TRBV19
TGTGCCAGTAGGCGAGGGGGGCCGCAGTACTTC
CASRRGGPQYF
>-|-|TRBJ1-1|TRBV28
TGTGCCAGCAGTTATGGGGGCGCCCGGACTGAAGCTTTCTTT
CASSYGGARTEAFF
>-|-|TRBJ2-1|TRBV18
TGTGCCAGCTCACCTAATCTAGCTGGCAATGAGCAGTTCTTC
CASSPNLAGNEQFF
>-|TRBD2|TRBJ2-7|TRBV19
TGTGCCACACGCGGCGGGATAACTAGCGGGAGCTCCTACGAGCAGTACTTC
CATRGGITSGSSYEQYF
>-|-|TRBJ1-2|TRBV4-2
TGTGCCAGCAGCCAAGTACAGCTCCAAGGGTATGGCTACACCTTC
CASSQVQLQGYGYTF